Following are 2 T cell receptor beta chains from one sample sequenced in a study of cytomegalovirus exposure and HLA in healthy donors. The PCR was carried out with 60 Vbeta primers and 13 Jbeta primers. The assay was immunoSEQ multiplex PCR, and TCRdb's table has in-frame clones only and misses some. The data show roughly 80,000 clones, with about 84% seen just once and nearly 3.5% held by the top ten. Material: PBMCs. Receptors were obtained from a man in his forties in good health and CMV-seronegative.

The chain uses TRBV28 and TRBJ1-1; D may be TRBD1 (5 bases). V lost 4 bases and J lost 4, with 13 bases in between. The CDR3 has 14 amino acids. Germline loops: CDR1 MDHEN, CDR2 SYDVKM. DNA of the CDR3: TGTGCCAGCAGTTACCTGGGGGGGGGCACTGAAGCTTTCTTT. It codes for CASSYLGGGTEAFF.

The genes are TRBV6-1 and TRBJ2-7; TRBD2 matches at 12 bases. Germline lookup yields CDR1 MNHNS and CDR2 SASEGT. The J segment lost 3 bases and the V segment lost 7 bases, leaving 7 bases of the junction unmatched. The CDR3 is made up of 15 amino acids. The chain's CDR3 is CASMASGGEYYEQYF. CDR3 sequence (DNA): TGTGCCAGCATGGCTAGCGGGGGGGAATACTACGAGCAGTACTTC.